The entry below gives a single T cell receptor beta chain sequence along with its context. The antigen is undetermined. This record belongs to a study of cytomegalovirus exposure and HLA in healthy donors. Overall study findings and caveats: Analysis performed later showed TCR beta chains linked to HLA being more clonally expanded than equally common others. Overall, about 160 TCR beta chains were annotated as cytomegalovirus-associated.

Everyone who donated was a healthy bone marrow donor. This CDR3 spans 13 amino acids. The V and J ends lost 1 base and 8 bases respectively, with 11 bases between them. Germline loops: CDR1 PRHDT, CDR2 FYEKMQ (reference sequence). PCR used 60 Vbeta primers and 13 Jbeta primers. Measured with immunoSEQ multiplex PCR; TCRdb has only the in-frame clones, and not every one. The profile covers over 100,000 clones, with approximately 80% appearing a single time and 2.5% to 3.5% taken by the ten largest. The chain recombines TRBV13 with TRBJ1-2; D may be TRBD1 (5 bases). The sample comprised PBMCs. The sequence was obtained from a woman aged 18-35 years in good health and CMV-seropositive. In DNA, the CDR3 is TGTGCCAGCAGCTTAGATACAGGCCACGGCTACACCTTC. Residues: CASSLDTGHGYTF.